This passage covers 30 T cell receptor beta chains from one sample sequenced in a study of OX40 agonist ivuxolimab in advanced cancers. Libraries were prepared through the immunoSEQ multiplex PCR assay. TCRdb provides this immuneACCESS table in a form limited to in-frame rearrangements. Some clones are lacking; in checked studies, under half of them reflect an unresolved V gene, and why the rest are absent is not known. Present in this sample are tens of thousands of clones, 83% of which were seen just once. The ten largest account for roughly 8.6% of the sample. Sequencing was performed on CD4+ or CD8+ T cells sorted from blood, taken in a trial of the OX40 agonist ivuxolimab. These receptors all come from an adult with an advanced solid tumor such as melanoma, head and neck, liver or kidney cancer.

The chain recombines TRBV7-8 with TRBJ2-1; TRBD1 aligns across 10 bases. In germline, CDR1 is SGHVS, CDR2 FQNEAQ. V gave up 0 bases and J gave up 7 bases; unmatched junction bases: 0. The CDR3 spans 14 residues. CDR3 DNA sequence: TGTGCCAGCAGCTTAGCGGGACAGGGGAATGAGCAGTTCTTC. It is translated as CASSLAGQGNEQFF.

This sequence joins TRBV27 and TRBJ2-7; 8 bases match TRBD1. This CDR3 region has 14 residues. Germline V gene sequence: CDR1 MNHEY, CDR2 SMNVEV (reference sequence). J was trimmed by 6 bases and V by 6 bases; bases with no gene match: 10. CDR3 loop: CASRVTGEFREQYF. The DNA of the CDR3 is TGTGCCAGCAGGGTGACAGGGGAATTCCGCGAGCAGTACTTC.

CDR3 DNA: TGTGCCAGCAGTGAAGTGTTTGCAGGATCACCCCTCCACTTT. Protein product: CASSEVFAGSPLHF. The rearrangement links TRBV2 to TRBJ1-6; D call uncertain. The CDR3 is 14 residues long. V was clipped by 1 base and J by 10 bases, with 11 bases between them. Germline CDR1 and CDR2: SNHLY and FYNNEI.

The chain recombines TRBV7-9 with TRBJ1-2; D not certain. Germline CDR1 SEHNR, CDR2 FQNEAQ (reference sequence). The CDR3 has 13 residues. V was cut by 2 bases and J by 4 bases, with 8 bases left in between. The CDR3 DNA sequence: TGTGCCAGCAGCTTATCGAATGCCTATGGCTACACCTTC. Amino acid sequence: CASSLSNAYGYTF.

V gene TRBV7-2 combines with J gene TRBJ1-1; the D is unclear. The ends were cut back, 2 bases at V and 0 bases at J, with 13 bases in the middle. The CDR3 has 16 amino acids. CDR1 and CDR2 from the germline V gene are SGHTA and FQGNSA. The CDR3 DNA reads as TGTGCCAGCAGCTTAATTTCCCACGGCGTGAACACTGAAGCTTTCTTT. Its protein is CASSLISHGVNTEAFF.

The V call is TRBV6-5, the J call TRBJ2-1; tentatively, D is TRBD2 (5 bases). Germline V gives CDR1 MNHEY, CDR2 SVGAGI. The V end was cut by 6 bases, the J end by 4 bases, with 10 bases between. The CDR3 has 13 residues. For the CDR3, the DNA is TGTGCCAGCAGCCGGACTTTATACAATGAGCAGTTCTTC. Residues: CASSRTLYNEQFF.

The J gene is TRBJ2-1, the V gene TRBV9; no reliable D call. This CDR3 is built from 13 residues. CDR1 and CDR2 from the germline V gene are SGDLS and YYNGEE. V lost 4 bases, J lost 8 bases, and 13 bases lay in between. The CDR3 bases are TGTGCCAGCAGCTTCCTAGATACCCATGAGCAGTTCTTC. It is translated as CASSFLDTHEQFF.

This chain connects TRBV4-1 to TRBJ2-7; TRBD2 matches 8 bases. The CDR3 has 17 residues. The V gene end was trimmed by 0 bases and the J gene end by 2 bases; junction bases not matched to a gene: 9. Germline V lookup: CDR1 MGHRA, CDR2 YSYEKL. CDR3 DNA: TGCGCCAGCAGCCAAGAAGTTGTAGCGGGGTCCCCCTACGAGCAGTACTTC. It encodes CASSQEVVAGSPYEQYF.

J is TRBJ2-1 and V is TRBV27, with D maybe TRBD1 (5 bases). Trimming took 4 bases from V and 4 from J, leaving 8 bases between them. The CDR3 covers 13 residues. Germline lookup yields CDR1 MNHEY and CDR2 SMNVEV (reference sequence). The CDR3 reads CASSSRQYNEQFF. Written as DNA, the CDR3 is TGTGCCAGCAGTTCGCGACAGTACAATGAGCAGTTCTTC.

This chain joins TRBV28 and TRBJ2-3; no clear D gene. Germline values: CDR1 MDHEN, CDR2 SYDVKM. V lost 11 bases and J 4 bases, leaving 13 bases between the germline ends. The CDR3 contains 12 residues. This CDR3 is CAGAHSSDTQYF. The CDR3 region has the DNA TGTGCCGGCGCCCACAGCTCAGATACGCAGTATTTT.

The chain carries TRBV9 and TRBJ2-3, with D maybe TRBD2 (6 bases). Germline CDR1 reads SGDLS; CDR2 reads YYNGEE. CDR3 length equals 15 residues. V was shortened by 0 bases and J by 2 bases, with 10 bases between the two germline ends. The CDR3: CASSVGPGDTDTQYF. The CDR3 DNA is TGTGCCAGCAGCGTAGGTCCGGGGGACACAGATACGCAGTATTTT.

The genes are TRBV19 and TRBJ1-5; 10 bases line up with TRBD1. Germline CDR1 LNHDA, CDR2 SQIVND (reference sequence). V shed 5 bases, J shed 8 bases, and the junction held 6 bases outside the gene matches. The CDR3 runs to 14 residues. The CDR3 DNA follows: TGTGCCAGTAGTTCCCGGACAGGGGGGAAGCCCCAGCATTTT. Protein: CASSSRTGGKPQHF.

V is TRBV5-1 and J is TRBJ2-1, with 9 bases fitting TRBD2. Germline V gene sequence: CDR1 SGHRS, CDR2 YFSETQ. V lost 4 bases, J lost 2 bases, and 4 bases stayed unmatched. This CDR3 is 15 amino acids long. CDR3 sequence (DNA): TGCGCCAGCAGCCCCGAGCGGGGGGCCTACAATGAGCAGTTCTTC. Translation: CASSPERGAYNEQFF.

The chain couples TRBV7-3 to TRBJ2-3; D is perhaps TRBD2 (5 bases). The CDR3 is 15 residues long. The V gene's germline CDR1 is SGHTA and CDR2 FQGTGA. V was shortened by 1 base and J by 0 bases, with 8 bases between the two germline ends. CDR3 DNA sequence: TGTGCCAGCAGCTTAAGCGGGTCTAGCACAGATACGCAGTATTTT. It is translated as CASSLSGSSTDTQYF.

DNA for the CDR3: TGCGCCAGCAGCCAACACCCAAGGTCAATCCGACATAATTCACCCCTCCACTTT. Translation gives CASSQHPRSIRHNSPLHF. The chain links TRBV4-1 to TRBJ1-6; D unclear. Germline-derived CDR1 and CDR2 are MGHRA and YSYEKL. This CDR3 is built from 18 residues. V was clipped by 2 bases and J by 5 bases, with 19 bases between them.

The chain is built from TRBV19 and TRBJ2-5; 7 nucleotides line up with TRBD1. This CDR3 comprises 14 residues. Germline assignment: CDR1 LNHDA and CDR2 SQIVND (reference sequence). V was clipped by 6 bases and J by 5 bases; unmatched bases: 9. The CDR3 spells CASRRQGSRETQYF. CDR3 bases: TGTGCCAGTAGGCGACAGGGTTCGAGGGAGACCCAGTACTTC.

The rearrangement links TRBV7-9 to TRBJ1-2; TRBD1 matches 7 bases. J gave up 4 bases and V 4 bases, and 18 bases lay outside the gene matches. The CDR3 consists of 18 residues. CDR1 SEHNR and CDR2 FQNEAQ come from the germline V gene (reference sequence). The CDR3 loop is CASSSRPGTVEATYGYTF. CDR3 nucleotide sequence: TGTGCCAGCAGCTCACGTCCCGGGACAGTAGAGGCTACCTATGGCTACACCTTC.

The chain is built from TRBV2 and TRBJ2-1, with a possible D match to TRBD2 (5 bases). CDR3 length: 13 residues. Trimming removed 4 bases at V and 5 bases at J, with 9 bases between. Germline CDR1 is SNHLY and CDR2 is FYNNEI. The CDR3 DNA reads as TGTGCCAGCAGTGGAGGGAGAAACAATGAGCAGTTCTTC. This encodes CASSGGRNNEQFF.

The genes are TRBV2 and TRBJ1-4, with D possibly TRBD1 on 6 matching bases. Trimming pared 1 base from V and 0 bases from J, leaving 12 bases between. This CDR3 contains 17 residues. The germline V gene encodes CDR1 SNHLY and CDR2 FYNNEI. CDR3 in amino acids: CASSEGLDSATNEKLFF. CDR3 DNA sequence: TGTGCCAGCAGTGAAGGCTTGGACAGTGCAACTAATGAAAAACTGTTTTTT.

The CDR3: CASTLDGTYEQYF. Here the CDR3 DNA reads TGTGCCAGCACCCTGGACGGAACCTACGAGCAGTACTTC. The chain recombines TRBV28 with TRBJ2-7, with unresolved D. The V end lost 7 bases, the J end lost 2 bases, and 12 bases lay between the germline ends. Germline CDR1 MDHEN, CDR2 SYDVKM. This CDR3 region has 13 residues.

Here the CDR3 reads CASSPGTGEYEQYF. The CDR3 bases are TGTGCCAGCAGTCCGGGGACAGGGGAGTACGAGCAGTACTTC. V is TRBV27 and J is TRBJ2-7; 10 bases agree with TRBD1. CDR1 MNHEY and CDR2 SMNVEV come from the germline V gene (reference sequence). CDR3 length equals 14 residues. J was trimmed by 4 bases and V by 5 bases; bases with no gene match: 5.

J is TRBJ1-2 and V is TRBV7-9; 7 nucleotides line up with TRBD1. This CDR3 contains 12 residues. CDR1 is SEHNR and CDR2 is FQNEAQ in the germline V gene (reference sequence). The trim removed 7 bases at V and 6 bases at J, leaving 5 bases unmatched. The CDR3 reads CASNRGRDGYTF. CDR3 DNA: TGTGCCAGCAACAGGGGACGCGATGGCTACACCTTC.

The J gene is TRBJ1-3, the V gene TRBV9, with TRBD1 matching over 7 bases. Germline values: CDR1 SGDLS, CDR2 YYNGEE. V was clipped by 0 bases and J by 2 bases; unmatched bases: 2. The CDR3 spans 15 residues. As DNA, the CDR3 is TGTGCCAGCAGCGTAGCGGACAGGCCTGGAAACACCATATATTTT. Translation: CASSVADRPGNTIYF.

The CDR3 sequence is CASSLLSGNSAQHF. DNA for the CDR3: TGTGCCAGCAGTTTATTGTCAGGGAATAGCGCCCAGCATTTT. The chain couples TRBV27 to TRBJ1-5; a possible D gene is TRBD1 (5 bases). The CDR3 extends over 14 amino acids. CDR1 is MNHEY and CDR2 is SMNVEV in the germline V gene (reference sequence). V was clipped by 1 base and J by 11 bases, with 15 bases between them.

V is TRBV2 and J is TRBJ1-2; no firm D call. The V gene's germline CDR1 is SNHLY and CDR2 FYNNEI. CDR3 length equals 12 residues. V was cut by 6 bases and J by 4 bases, with 9 bases left in between. For the CDR3, the DNA is TGTGCCAGCAGACTGACGGCCTATGGCTACACCTTC. Protein product: CASRLTAYGYTF.

This sequence joins TRBV5-5 and TRBJ2-7; D is unclear. The germline gives CDR1 SGHKS, CDR2 YYEKEE (reference sequence). The CDR3 has 12 residues. Trimming shortened V by 0 bases and J by 4 bases, and 5 bases separated the two germline ends. CDR3 sequence reads: CASSLGLYEQYF. The CDR3 DNA reads TGTGCCAGCAGCTTGGGACTTTACGAGCAGTACTTC.

The CDR3 sequence: CASSQIGEDTQYF. The CDR3 DNA reads as TGCGCCAGCAGCCAAATAGGGGAGGATACGCAGTATTTT. This sequence joins TRBV4-1 and TRBJ2-3, with D perhaps TRBD1 or TRBD2 (5 bases each). This CDR3 has 13 residues. Trimming stripped 2 bases from V and 6 bases from J, with 9 bases between. Germline V gene sequence: CDR1 MGHRA, CDR2 YSYEKL.

The chain's CDR3 is CASSLGVNSGEQYF. CDR3 nucleotides: TGTGCCAGCAGCTTAGGAGTCAATTCGGGGGAGCAGTACTTC. The gene calls are TRBV11-2 and TRBJ2-7; possibly TRBD2 for D (5 bases). With 1 base removed from V and 7 bases from J, the gap between germline ends came to 14 bases. The CDR3 is 14 residues long. Looked up from germline, CDR1 is SGHAT and CDR2 is FQNNGV.

This chain links TRBV6-6 with TRBJ2-6; D gene ambiguous. Trimming cost V 0 bases and J 0 bases, with 3 bases left between them. Germline CDR1 is MNHNY and CDR2 is SVGAGI (reference sequence). The CDR3 is 15 amino acids. The CDR3 reads CASSYSSSGANVLTF. CDR3 nucleotides: TGTGCCAGCAGTTACTCGTCCTCTGGGGCCAACGTCCTGACTTTC.

The gene calls are TRBV28 and TRBJ2-7; D unresolved. The CDR3 contains 13 residues. The germline gives CDR1 MDHEN, CDR2 SYDVKM. Trimming cost V 8 bases and J 0 bases, with 11 bases left between them. The CDR3 protein is CASCDPSSYEQYF. Here the CDR3 DNA reads TGTGCCAGCTGTGATCCGAGCTCCTACGAGCAGTACTTC.